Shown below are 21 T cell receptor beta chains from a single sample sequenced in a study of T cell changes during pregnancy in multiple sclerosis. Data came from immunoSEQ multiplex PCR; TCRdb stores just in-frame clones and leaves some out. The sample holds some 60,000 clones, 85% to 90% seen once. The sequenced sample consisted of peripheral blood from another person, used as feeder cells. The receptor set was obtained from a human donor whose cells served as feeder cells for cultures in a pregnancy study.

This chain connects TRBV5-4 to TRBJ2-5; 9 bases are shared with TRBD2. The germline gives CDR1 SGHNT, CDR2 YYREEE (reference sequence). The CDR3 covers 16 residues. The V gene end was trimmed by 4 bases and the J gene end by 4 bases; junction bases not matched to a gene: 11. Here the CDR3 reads CASSHTRGGGPETQYF. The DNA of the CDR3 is TGTGCCAGCAGCCATACGCGGGGGGGCGGGCCAGAGACCCAGTACTTC.

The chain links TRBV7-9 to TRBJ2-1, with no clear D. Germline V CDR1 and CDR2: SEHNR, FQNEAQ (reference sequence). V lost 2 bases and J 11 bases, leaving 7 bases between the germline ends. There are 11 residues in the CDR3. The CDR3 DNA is TGTGCCAGCAGCTTAAGGGCCAAGCAGTTCTTC. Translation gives CASSLRAKQFF.

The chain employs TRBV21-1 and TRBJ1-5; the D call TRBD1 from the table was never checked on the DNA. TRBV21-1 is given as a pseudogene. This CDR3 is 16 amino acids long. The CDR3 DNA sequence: TGTGCCAGCAGACCAGGAACCGAATATAGCAATCAGCCCCAGCATTTT. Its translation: CASRPGTEYSNQPQHF.

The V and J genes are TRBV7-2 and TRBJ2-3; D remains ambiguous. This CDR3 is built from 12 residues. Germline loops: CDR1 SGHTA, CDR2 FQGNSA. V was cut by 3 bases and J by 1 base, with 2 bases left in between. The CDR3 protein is CASSFGTDTQYF. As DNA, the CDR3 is TGTGCCAGCAGCTTCGGCACAGATACGCAGTATTTT. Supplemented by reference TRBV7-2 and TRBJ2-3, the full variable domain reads GAGVSQSPSNKVTEKGKDVELRCDPISGHTALYWYRQSLGQGLEFLIYFQGNSAPDKSGLPSDRFSAERTGGSVSTLTIQRTQQEDSAVYLCASSFGTDTQYFGPGTRLTVL.

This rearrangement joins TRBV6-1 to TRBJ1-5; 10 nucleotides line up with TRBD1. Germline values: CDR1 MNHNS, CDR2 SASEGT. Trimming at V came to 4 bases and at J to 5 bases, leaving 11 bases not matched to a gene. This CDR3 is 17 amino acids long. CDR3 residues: CASSASFIGTGDQPQHF. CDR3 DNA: TGTGCCAGCAGTGCTTCCTTTATAGGGACAGGGGATCAGCCCCAGCATTTT.

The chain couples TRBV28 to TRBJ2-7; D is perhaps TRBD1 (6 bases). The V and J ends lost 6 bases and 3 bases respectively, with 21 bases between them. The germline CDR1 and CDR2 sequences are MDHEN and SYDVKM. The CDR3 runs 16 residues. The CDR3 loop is CASSPLLVDRSYEQYF. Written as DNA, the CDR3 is TGTGCCAGCAGCCCCCTTCTCGTAGACAGGAGCTACGAGCAGTACTTC.

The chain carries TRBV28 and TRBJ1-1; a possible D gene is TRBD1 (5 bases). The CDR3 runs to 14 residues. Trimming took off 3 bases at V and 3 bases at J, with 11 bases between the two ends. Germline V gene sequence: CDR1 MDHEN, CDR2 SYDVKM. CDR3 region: CASSFRPGDTEAFF. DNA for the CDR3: TGTGCCAGCAGTTTCCGGCCGGGGGACACTGAAGCTTTCTTT. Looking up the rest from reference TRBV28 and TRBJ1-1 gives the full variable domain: DVKVTQSSRYLVKRTGEKVFLECVQDMDHENMFWYRQDPGLGLRLIYFSYDVKMKEKGDIPEGYSVSREKKERFSLILESASTNQTSMYLCASSFRPGDTEAFFGQGTRLTVV.

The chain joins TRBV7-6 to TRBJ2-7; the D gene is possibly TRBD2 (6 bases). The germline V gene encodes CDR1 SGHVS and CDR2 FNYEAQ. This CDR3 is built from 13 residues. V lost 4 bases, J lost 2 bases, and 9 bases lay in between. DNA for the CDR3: TGTGCCAGCAGCTCCGGGGGTACCTACGAGCAGTACTTC. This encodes CASSSGGTYEQYF.

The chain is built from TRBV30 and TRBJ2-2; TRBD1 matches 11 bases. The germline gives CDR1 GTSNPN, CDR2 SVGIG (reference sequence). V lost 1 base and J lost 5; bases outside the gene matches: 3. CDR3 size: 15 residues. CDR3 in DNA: TGTGCCTGGAGTGGGACAGGGGGCCCTACCGGGGAGCTGTTTTTT. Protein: CAWSGTGGPTGELFF.

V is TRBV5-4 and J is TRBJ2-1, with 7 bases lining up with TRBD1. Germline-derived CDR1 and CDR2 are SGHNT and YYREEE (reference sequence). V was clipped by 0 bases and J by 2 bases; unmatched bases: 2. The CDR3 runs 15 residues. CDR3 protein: CASSLGTGPYNEQFF. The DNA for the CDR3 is TGTGCCAGCAGCTTGGGGACAGGTCCCTACAATGAGCAGTTCTTC.

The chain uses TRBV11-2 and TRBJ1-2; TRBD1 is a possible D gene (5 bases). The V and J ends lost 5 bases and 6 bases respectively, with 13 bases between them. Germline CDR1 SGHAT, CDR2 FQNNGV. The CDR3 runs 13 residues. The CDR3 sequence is CASSPGHVHGYTF. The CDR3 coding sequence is TGTGCCAGCAGCCCCGGACATGTTCATGGCTACACCTTC.

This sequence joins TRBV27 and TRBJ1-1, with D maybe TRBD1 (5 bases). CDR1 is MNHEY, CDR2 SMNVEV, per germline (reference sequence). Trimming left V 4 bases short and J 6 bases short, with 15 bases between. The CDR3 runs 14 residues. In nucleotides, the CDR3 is TGTGCCAGCAGTTACCTTGACAGTATGTCTGAAGCTTTCTTT. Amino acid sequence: CASSYLDSMSEAFF.

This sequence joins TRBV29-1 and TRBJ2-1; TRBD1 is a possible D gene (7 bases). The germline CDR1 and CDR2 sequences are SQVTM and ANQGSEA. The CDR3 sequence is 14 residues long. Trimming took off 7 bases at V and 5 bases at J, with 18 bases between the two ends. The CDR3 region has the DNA TGCAGCGCACGTGCGGGACAGCGCAACAATGAGCAGTTCTTC. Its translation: CSARAGQRNNEQFF.

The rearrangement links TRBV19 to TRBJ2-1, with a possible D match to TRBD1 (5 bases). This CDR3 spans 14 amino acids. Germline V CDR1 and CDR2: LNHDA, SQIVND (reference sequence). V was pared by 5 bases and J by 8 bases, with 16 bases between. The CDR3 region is CASSSQTVFYEQFF. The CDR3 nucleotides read TGTGCCAGTAGTTCCCAGACAGTGTTCTATGAGCAGTTCTTC.

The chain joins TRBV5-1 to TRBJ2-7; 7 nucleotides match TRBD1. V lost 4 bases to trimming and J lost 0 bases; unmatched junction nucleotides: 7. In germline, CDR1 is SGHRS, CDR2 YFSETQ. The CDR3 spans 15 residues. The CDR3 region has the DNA TGCGCCAGCAGCCCTCGACAGGGAACCTCCTACGAGCAGTACTTC. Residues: CASSPRQGTSYEQYF. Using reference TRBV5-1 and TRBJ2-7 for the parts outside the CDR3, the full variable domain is KAGVTQTPRYLIKTRGQQVTLSCSPISGHRSVSWYQQTPGQGLQFLFEYFSETQRNKGNFPGRFSGRQFSNSRSEMNVSTLELGDSALYLCASSPRQGTSYEQYFGPGTRLTVT.

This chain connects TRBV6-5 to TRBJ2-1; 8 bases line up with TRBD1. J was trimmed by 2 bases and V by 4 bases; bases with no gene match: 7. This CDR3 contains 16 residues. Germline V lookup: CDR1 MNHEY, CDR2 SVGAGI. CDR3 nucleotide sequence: TGTGCCAGCAGTTGGGGACAGGAGCGACCCTACAATGAGCAGTTCTTC. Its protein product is CASSWGQERPYNEQFF.

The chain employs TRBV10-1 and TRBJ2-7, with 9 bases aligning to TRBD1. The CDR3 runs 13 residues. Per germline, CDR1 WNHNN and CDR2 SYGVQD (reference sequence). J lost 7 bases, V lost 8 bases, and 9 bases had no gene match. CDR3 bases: TGCGCCAGCGCACGGGACAGGGCCGGGGAGCAGTACTTC. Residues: CASARDRAGEQYF.

Written as DNA, the CDR3 is TGTGCCAGCAGCTCGGAACAAAACACCATATATTTT. Translating it yields CASSSEQNTIYF. The chain links TRBV6-6 to TRBJ1-3; D not resolved. The germline V gene has CDR1 MNHNY and CDR2 SVGAGI (reference sequence). The CDR3 has 12 residues. With 6 bases removed from V and 6 bases from J, the gap between germline ends came to 9 bases.

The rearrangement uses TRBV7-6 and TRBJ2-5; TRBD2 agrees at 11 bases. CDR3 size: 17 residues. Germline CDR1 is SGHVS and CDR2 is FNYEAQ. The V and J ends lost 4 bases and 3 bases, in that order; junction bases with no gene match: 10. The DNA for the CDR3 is TGTGCCAGCAGCTCAACCGTAGCGGGGGGGACTAAAGAGACCCAGTACTTC. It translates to CASSSTVAGGTKETQYF.

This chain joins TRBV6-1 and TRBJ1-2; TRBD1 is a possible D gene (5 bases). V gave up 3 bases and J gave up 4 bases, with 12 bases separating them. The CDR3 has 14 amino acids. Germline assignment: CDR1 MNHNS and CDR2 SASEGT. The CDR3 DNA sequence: TGTGCCAGCAGTGATGGGGCCGTGGGCTATGGCTACACCTTC. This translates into CASSDGAVGYGYTF.

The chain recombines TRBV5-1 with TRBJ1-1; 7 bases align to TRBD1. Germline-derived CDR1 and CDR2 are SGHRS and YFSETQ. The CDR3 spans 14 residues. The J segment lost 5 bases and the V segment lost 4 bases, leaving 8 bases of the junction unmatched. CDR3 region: CASSAYRGGTEAFF. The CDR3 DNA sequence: TGCGCCAGCAGCGCTTACAGGGGAGGGACTGAAGCTTTCTTT.